This T cell receptor (beta chain) was sequenced in a study of cytomegalovirus exposure and HLA in healthy donors. Study results and limitations: A later analysis showed that HLA-associated TCR beta chains had undergone more clonal expansion than equally common others.

Germline lookup yields CDR1 MNHEY and CDR2 SMNVEV (reference sequence). The CDR3 extends over 14 amino acids. J was trimmed by 2 bases and V by 8 bases; bases with no gene match: 8. Primers included in the PCR were 60 Vbeta and 13 Jbeta primers. This table comes from immunoSEQ multiplex PCR, and its TCRdb copy is limited to in-frame clones, with some not included. The sample contains roughly 120,000 clones, 75% to 85% of which appear only once. Note on this clone: The antigen remains undetermined.

The TCR comes from a man aged 30 to 39 in good health and CMV-seronegative. This sequence joins TRBV27 and TRBJ1-2; TRBD1 matches at 7 bases. Sequencing was done on a sample of PBMCs. The CDR3 nucleotides are TGTGCCAGCCGAGTAAGGGGACAGAACTATGGCTACACCTTC. This translates into CASRVRGQNYGYTF.